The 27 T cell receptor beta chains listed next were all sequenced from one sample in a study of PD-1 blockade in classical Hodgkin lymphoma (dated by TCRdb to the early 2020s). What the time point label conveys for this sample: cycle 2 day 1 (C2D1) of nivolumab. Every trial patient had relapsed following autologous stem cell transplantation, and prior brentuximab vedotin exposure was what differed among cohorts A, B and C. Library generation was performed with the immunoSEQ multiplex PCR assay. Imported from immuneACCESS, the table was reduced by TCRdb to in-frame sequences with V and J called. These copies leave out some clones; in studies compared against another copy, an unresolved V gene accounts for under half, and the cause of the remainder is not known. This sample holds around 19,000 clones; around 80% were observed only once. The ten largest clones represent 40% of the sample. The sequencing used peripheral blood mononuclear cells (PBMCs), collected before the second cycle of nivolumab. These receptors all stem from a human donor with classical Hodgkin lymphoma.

The CDR3 spells CASSYAGQASYEQYF. In nucleotides, the CDR3 is TGTGCCAGCAGTTACGCGGGACAGGCGTCCTACGAGCAGTACTTC. V gene TRBV6-5 combines with J gene TRBJ2-7; 8 bases agree with TRBD1. V trimming: 2 bases; J trimming: 1 base; junction bases outside the gene matches: 4. The CDR3 runs to 15 residues. Germline loops: CDR1 MNHEY, CDR2 SVGAGI.

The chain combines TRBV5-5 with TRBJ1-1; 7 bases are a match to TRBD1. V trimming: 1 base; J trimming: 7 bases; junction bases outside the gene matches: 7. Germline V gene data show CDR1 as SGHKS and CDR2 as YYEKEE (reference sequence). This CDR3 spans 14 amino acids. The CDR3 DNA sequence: TGTGCCAGCAGCTTGAGAGGACAGGATAATGAAGCTTTCTTT. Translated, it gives CASSLRGQDNEAFF.

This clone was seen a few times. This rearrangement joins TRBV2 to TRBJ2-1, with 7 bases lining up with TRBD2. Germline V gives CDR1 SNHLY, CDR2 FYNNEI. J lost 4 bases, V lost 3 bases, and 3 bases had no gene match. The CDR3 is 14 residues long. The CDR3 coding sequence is TGTGCCAGCAGTGAGAGCGGGGATTACAATGAGCAGTTCTTC. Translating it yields CASSESGDYNEQFF.

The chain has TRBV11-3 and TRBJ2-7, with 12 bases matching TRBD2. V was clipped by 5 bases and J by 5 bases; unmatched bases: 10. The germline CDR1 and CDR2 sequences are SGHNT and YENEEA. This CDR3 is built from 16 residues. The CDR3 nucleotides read TGTGCCAGCAGCCAACCGGGACTAGCGGGTCATGACGAGCAGTACTTC. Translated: CASSQPGLAGHDEQYF.

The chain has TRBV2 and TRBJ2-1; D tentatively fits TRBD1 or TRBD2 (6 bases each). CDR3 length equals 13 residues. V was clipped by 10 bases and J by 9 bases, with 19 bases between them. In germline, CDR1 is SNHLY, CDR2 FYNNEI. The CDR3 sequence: CAIGGSGGGEQFF. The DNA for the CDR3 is TGTGCCATTGGGGGGAGTGGGGGCGGTGAGCAGTTCTTC.

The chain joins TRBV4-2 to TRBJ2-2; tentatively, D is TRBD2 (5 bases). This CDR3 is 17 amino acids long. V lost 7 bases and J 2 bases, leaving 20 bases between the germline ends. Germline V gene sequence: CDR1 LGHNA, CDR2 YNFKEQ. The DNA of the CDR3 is TGTGCCAGCAATAGTGTTACCGGACGGACTAACACCGGGGAGCTGTTTTTT. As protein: CASNSVTGRTNTGELFF.

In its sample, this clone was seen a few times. CDR3 bases: TGTGCCAGCAGCCGAACGGGGAATCAGCCCCAGCATTTT. Protein sequence: CASSRTGNQPQHF. The rearrangement links TRBV7-9 to TRBJ1-5, with D unresolved. The germline V and J ends were trimmed by 5 bases and 4 bases, with 9 bases remaining between them. This CDR3 spans 13 amino acids. Germline CDR1 is SEHNR and CDR2 is FQNEAQ (reference sequence). Combining the CDR3 with reference TRBV7-9 and TRBJ1-5 gives the whole variable domain DTGVSQNPRHKITKRGQNVTFRCDPISEHNRLYWYRQTLGQGPEFLTYFQNEAQLEKSRLLSDRFSAERPKGSFSTLEIQRTEQGDSAMYLCASSRTGNQPQHFGDGTRLSIL.

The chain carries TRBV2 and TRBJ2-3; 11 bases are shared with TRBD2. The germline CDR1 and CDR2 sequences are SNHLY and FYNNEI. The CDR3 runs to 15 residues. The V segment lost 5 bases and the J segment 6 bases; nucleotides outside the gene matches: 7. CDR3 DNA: TGTGCCAGCAGTAAACTAGCGGGAGTAGTTGATACGCAGTATTTT. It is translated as CASSKLAGVVDTQYF.

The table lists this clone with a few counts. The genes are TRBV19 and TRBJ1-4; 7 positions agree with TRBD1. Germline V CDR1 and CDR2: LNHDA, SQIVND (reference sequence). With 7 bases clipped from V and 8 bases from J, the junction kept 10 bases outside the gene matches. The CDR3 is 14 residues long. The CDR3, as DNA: TGTGCCAGTAAGTCCGGGACAGAGACGGAAAAACTGTTTTTT. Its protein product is CASKSGTETEKLFF.

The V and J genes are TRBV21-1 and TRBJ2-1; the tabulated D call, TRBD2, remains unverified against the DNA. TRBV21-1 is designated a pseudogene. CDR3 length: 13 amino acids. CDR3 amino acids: CASSKASSREQFF. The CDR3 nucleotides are TGTGCCAGCAGCAAGGCTAGCTCCAGGGAGCAGTTCTTC.

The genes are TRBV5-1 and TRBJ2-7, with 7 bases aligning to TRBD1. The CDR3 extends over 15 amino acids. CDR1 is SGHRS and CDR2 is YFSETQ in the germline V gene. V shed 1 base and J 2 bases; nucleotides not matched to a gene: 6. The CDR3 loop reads CASSLLGDSTYEQYF. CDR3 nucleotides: TGCGCCAGCAGCTTGCTTGGGGACAGTACCTACGAGCAGTACTTC.

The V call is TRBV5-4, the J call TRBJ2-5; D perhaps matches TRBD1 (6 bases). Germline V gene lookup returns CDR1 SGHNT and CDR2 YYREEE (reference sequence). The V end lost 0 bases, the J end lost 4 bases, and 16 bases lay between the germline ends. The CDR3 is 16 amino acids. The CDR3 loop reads CASSLVQGLIAETQYF. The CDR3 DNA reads TGTGCCAGCAGCTTGGTTCAGGGGCTAATTGCAGAGACCCAGTACTTC.

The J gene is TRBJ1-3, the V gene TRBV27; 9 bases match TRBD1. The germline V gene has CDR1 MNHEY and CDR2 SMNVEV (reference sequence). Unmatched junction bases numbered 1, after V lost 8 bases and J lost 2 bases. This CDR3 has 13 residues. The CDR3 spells CASRDRAGNTIYF. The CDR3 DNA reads TGTGCCAGCCGGGACAGGGCTGGAAACACCATATATTTT.

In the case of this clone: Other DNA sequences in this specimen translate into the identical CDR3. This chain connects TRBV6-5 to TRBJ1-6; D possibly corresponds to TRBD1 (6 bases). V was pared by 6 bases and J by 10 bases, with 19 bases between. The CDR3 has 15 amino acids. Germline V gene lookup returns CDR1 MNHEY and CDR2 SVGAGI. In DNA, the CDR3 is TGTGCCAGCAGCCCCTACCGGGACATTGGCTCACCCCTCCACTTT. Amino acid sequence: CASSPYRDIGSPLHF.

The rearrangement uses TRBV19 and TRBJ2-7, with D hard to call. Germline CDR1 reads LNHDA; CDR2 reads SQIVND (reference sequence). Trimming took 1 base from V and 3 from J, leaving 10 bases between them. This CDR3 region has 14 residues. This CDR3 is CASSIAGVDYEQYF. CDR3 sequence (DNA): TGTGCCAGTAGTATAGCTGGGGTAGACTACGAGCAGTACTTC. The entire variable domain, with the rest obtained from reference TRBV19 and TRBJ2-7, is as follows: DGGITQSPKYLFRKEGQNVTLSCEQNLNHDAMYWYRQDPGQGLRLIYYSQIVNDFQKGDIAEGYSVSREKKESFPLTVTSAQKNPTAFYLCASSIAGVDYEQYFGPGTRLTVT.

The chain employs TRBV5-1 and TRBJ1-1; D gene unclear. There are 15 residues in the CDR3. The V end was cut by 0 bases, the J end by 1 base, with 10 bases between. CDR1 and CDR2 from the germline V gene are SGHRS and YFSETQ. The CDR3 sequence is CASSLGWSGNTEAFF. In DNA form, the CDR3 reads TGCGCCAGCAGCTTGGGGTGGTCGGGGAACACTGAAGCTTTCTTT.

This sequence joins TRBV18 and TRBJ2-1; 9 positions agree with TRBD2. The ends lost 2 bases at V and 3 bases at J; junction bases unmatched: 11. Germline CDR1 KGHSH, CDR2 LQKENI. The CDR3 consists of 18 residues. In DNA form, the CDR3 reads TGTGCCAGCTCACCATATCAAATAGCGGGGGCCTTCTACAATGAGCAGTTCTTC. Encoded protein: CASSPYQIAGAFYNEQFF.

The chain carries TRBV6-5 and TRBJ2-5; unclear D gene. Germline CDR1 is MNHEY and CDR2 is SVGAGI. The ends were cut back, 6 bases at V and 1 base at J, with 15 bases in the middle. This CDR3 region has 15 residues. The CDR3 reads CASRGMMTSQETQYF. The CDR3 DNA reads TGTGCCAGCAGGGGAATGATGACAAGCCAAGAGACCCAGTACTTC.

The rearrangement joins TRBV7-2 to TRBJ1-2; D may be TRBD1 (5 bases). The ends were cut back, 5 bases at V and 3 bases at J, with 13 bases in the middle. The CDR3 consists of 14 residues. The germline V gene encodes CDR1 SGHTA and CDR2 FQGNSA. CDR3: CASSPNGGDYGYTF. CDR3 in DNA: TGTGCCAGCAGCCCCAATGGGGGGGACTATGGCTACACCTTC.

DNA of the CDR3: TGTGCCAGCAGCTTAGCGACAGGGCCCTATGGCTACACCTTC. It yields the protein CASSLATGPYGYTF. V gene TRBV7-9 combines with J gene TRBJ1-2, with 7 bases fitting TRBD1. The germline CDR1 and CDR2 sequences are SEHNR and FQNEAQ (reference sequence). The CDR3 totals 14 residues. The ends lost 0 bases at V and 4 bases at J; junction bases unmatched: 2.

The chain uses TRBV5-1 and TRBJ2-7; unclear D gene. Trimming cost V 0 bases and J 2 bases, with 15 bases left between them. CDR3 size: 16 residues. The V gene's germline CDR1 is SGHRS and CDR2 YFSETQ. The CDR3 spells CASSLGGVTPPYEQYF. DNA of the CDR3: TGCGCCAGCAGCTTGGGGGGTGTGACACCCCCCTACGAGCAGTACTTC.

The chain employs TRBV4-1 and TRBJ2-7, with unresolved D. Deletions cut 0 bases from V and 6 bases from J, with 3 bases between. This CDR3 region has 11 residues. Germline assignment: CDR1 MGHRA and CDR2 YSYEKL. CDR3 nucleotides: TGCGCCAGCAGCCAAGATAGCGAGCAGTACTTC. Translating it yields CASSQDSEQYF.

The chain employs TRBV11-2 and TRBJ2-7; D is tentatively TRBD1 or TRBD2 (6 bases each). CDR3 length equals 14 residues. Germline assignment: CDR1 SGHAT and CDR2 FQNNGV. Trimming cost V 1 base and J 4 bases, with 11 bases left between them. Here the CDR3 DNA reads TGTGCCAGCAGCTTAGGGGGGGCCCTGTACGAGCAGTACTTC. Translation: CASSLGGALYEQYF.

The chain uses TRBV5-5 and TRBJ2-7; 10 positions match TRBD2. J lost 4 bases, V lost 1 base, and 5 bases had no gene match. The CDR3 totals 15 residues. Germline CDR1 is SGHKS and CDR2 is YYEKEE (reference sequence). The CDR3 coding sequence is TGTGCCAGCAGCTTGCTAGCTAGCGGGAGTTACGAGCAGTACTTC. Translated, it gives CASSLLASGSYEQYF.

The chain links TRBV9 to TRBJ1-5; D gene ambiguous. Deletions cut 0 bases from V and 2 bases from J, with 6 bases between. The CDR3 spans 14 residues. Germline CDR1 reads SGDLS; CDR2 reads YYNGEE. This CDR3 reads CASSVDGGNQPQHF. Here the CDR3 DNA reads TGTGCCAGCAGCGTAGACGGGGGCAATCAGCCCCAGCATTTT.

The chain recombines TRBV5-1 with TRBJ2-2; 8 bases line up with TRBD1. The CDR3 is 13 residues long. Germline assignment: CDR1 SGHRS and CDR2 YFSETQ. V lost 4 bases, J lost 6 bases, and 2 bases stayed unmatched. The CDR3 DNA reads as TGCGCCAGCAGCGGGACAGGAGCCGGGGAGCTGTTTTTT. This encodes CASSGTGAGELFF.

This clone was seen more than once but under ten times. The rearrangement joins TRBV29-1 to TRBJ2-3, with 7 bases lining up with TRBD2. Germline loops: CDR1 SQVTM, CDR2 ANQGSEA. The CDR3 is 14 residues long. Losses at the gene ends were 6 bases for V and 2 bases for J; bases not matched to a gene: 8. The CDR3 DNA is TGCAGCGTGAACGGACTAGGATACACAGATACGCAGTATTTT. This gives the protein CSVNGLGYTDTQYF.